This T cell receptor beta chain was captured in a study of OX40 agonist ivuxolimab in advanced cancers. Findings and limits, study-wide: Among the lowest levels of clonal expansion were found in partial responders at 0.1-3.0 mg/kg.

About this clone: What it binds is not known.

The protocol was immunoSEQ multiplex PCR, while the TCRdb copy is restricted to in-frame clones and leaves out a portion. This sample has about 28,000 clones, with more than 60% found just once. The V gene's germline CDR1 is SGHRS and CDR2 YFSETQ. This CDR3 spans 16 amino acids. Trimming removed 4 bases at V and 3 bases at J, with 16 bases between. The specimen comprised CD4+ or CD8+ T cells sorted from blood, sampled in a trial of the OX40 agonist ivuxolimab. The receptor's source is an adult with an advanced solid tumor such as melanoma, head and neck, liver or kidney cancer. This chain joins TRBV5-1 and TRBJ2-2; the D is unclear. Written as DNA, the CDR3 is TGCGCCAGCAGCCCCCCCATATCTGGGCACACCGGGGAGCTGTTTTTT. Translation: CASSPPISGHTGELFF.